This T cell receptor beta chain was found in a study of T cell changes during pregnancy in multiple sclerosis. The CDR3 has 14 residues. Germline trimming cut 3 bases from V and 7 bases from J; bases unmatched to any gene: 7. CDR1 is SGHDT, CDR2 YYEEEE, per germline. TCRdb keeps only in-frame clones here, not all; method: immunoSEQ multiplex PCR. The sample yields some 100,000 clones, roughly 93% seen once. J is TRBJ2-1 and V is TRBV5-6; 7 bases agree with TRBD2. The source was peripheral blood, collected before pregnancy. The TCR sequence derives from a female donor with multiple sclerosis, enrolled in a pregnancy study. The CDR3 protein is CASSSGGWTNEQFF. In DNA form, the CDR3 reads TGTGCCAGCAGCTCGGGGGGATGGACAAATGAGCAGTTCTTC.